The text below deals with one T cell receptor beta chain. Its specificity is unknown. This specimen belongs to a study of cytomegalovirus exposure and HLA in healthy donors. Germline loops: CDR1 SEHNR, CDR2 FQNEAQ (reference sequence). The CDR3 extends over 15 amino acids. The V and J ends lost 2 bases and 5 bases, in that order; junction bases with no gene match: 6. Overall study findings and caveats: The study listed roughly 150 cytomegalovirus-associated TCR beta chains.

Researchers ran the PCR with 60 Vbeta and 13 Jbeta primers. Using immunoSEQ multiplex PCR, the repertoire was profiled, and TCRdb retains in-frame clones only, with some absent. The data show about 120,000 clones, under 90% seen once. Sample: PBMCs. This TCR was sampled from a woman aged 25 to 39 in good health and CMV-seronegative. The chain links TRBV7-9 to TRBJ2-1, with TRBD1 matching 7 bases. The CDR3 spells CASSLSRGQNNEQFF. The DNA of the CDR3 is TGTGCCAGCAGCTTAAGTCGGGGACAGAACAATGAGCAGTTCTTC.